This TCR beta chain was sequenced for a study of T cells expressing NK-cell markers. TCRdb reanalyzed the 5' RACE reads, giving one entry per CDR3 protein sequence and no DNA. This sample contains 550,000 or so distinct CDR3 sequences. Material: blood T cells: a sorted CD56 or NKG2C T cell subset, CD4+ or CD8+ T cells, or bulk PBMC T cells (not recorded which). The source is a man between 18 and 35 years old in good health.

CDR3 loop: CASSLDRGVSGYTF. The rearrangement uses TRBV12-3 or TRBV12-4 and TRBJ1-2; TCRdb's assignment of TRBD1 cannot be checked, as there is no DNA. The CDR3 covers 14 residues.